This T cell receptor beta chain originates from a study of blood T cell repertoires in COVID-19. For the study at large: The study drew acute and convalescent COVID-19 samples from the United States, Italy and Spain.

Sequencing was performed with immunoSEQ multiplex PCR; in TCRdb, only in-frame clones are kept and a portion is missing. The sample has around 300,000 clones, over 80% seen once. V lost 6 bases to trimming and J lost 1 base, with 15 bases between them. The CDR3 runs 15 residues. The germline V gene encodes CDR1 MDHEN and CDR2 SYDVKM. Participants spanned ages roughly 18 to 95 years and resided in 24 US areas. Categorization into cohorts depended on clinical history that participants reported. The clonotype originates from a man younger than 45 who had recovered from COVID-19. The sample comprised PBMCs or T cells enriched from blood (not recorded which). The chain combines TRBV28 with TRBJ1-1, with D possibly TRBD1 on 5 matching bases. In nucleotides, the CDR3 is TGTGCCAGCAGACCAAGGGCAGGACAGAACACTGAAGCTTTCTTT. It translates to CASRPRAGQNTEAFF. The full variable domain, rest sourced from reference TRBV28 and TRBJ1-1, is DVKVTQSSRYLVKRTGEKVFLECVQDMDHENMFWYRQDPGLGLRLIYFSYDVKMKEKGDIPEGYSVSREKKERFSLILESASTNQTSMYLCASRPRAGQNTEAFFGQGTRLTVV.